Each of the 7 T cell receptor beta chains below was sequenced from the same sample in a study of blood T cell repertoires in COVID-19. The table came from immunoSEQ multiplex PCR; TCRdb's copy has only in-frame clones and leaves some out. Of around 100,000 clones listed, 70% to 90% are singletons. The specimen sequenced was peripheral blood. The receptors shown here come from an elderly man with acute or convalescent COVID-19.

The chain combines TRBV19 with TRBJ1-2; TRBD1 matches at 8 bases. The germline gives CDR1 LNHDA, CDR2 SQIVND (reference sequence). The CDR3 length is 14 residues. After removal of 7 bases from V and 3 bases from J, the junction contained 7 bases not matched to a gene. CDR3 loop: CASNLPGGYYGYTF. The CDR3 coding sequence is TGTGCCAGTAACCTACCAGGGGGCTACTATGGCTACACCTTC. The full variable domain, rest sourced from reference TRBV19 and TRBJ1-2, is DGGITQSPKYLFRKEGQNVTLSCEQNLNHDAMYWYRQDPGQGLRLIYYSQIVNDFQKGDIAEGYSVSREKKESFPLTVTSAQKNPTAFYLCASNLPGGYYGYTFGSGTRLTVV.

V usage is TRBV24-1 and J usage is TRBJ1-5; 7 bases fit TRBD1. The J segment lost 8 bases and the V segment lost 0 bases, leaving 3 bases of the junction unmatched. Germline loops: CDR1 KGHDR, CDR2 SFDVKD. This CDR3 has 14 residues. CDR3 protein: CATSDLGQVEPQHF. CDR3 nucleotides: TGTGCCACCAGTGATTTGGGACAGGTCGAGCCCCAGCATTTT.

The gene calls are TRBV5-1 and TRBJ2-3; no clear D. The length of the CDR3 is 14 residues. CDR1 and CDR2 (germline): SGHRS, YFSETQ. V lost 0 bases and J 4 bases, leaving 9 bases between the germline ends. Here the CDR3 reads CASSLERWPDTQYF. As DNA, the CDR3 is TGCGCCAGCAGCTTGGAGAGGTGGCCAGATACGCAGTATTTT.

This chain uses TRBV7-2 with TRBJ2-5; TRBD2 aligns across 10 bases. The ends lost 1 base at V and 3 bases at J; junction bases unmatched: 2. This CDR3 has 15 amino acids. Germline V CDR1 and CDR2: SGHTA, FQGNSA. DNA for the CDR3: TGTGCCAGCAGCTTAGGCCTAGCGGGAGAAGAGACCCAGTACTTC. It specifies CASSLGLAGEETQYF.

The chain uses TRBV5-1 and TRBJ2-5, with 9 bases identical to TRBD2. V shed 0 bases and J 3 bases; nucleotides not matched to a gene: 3. This CDR3 is built from 15 residues. Germline CDR1 and CDR2: SGHRS and YFSETQ. The CDR3 nucleotides read TGCGCCAGCAGCTTGGCGGCTAGCGGGAAAGAGACCCAGTACTTC. Its translation is CASSLAASGKETQYF.

The chain links TRBV27 to TRBJ1-6; 9 bases fit TRBD1. V lost 6 bases and J lost 4; bases outside the gene matches: 4. CDR3 size: 15 residues. From germline, CDR1 is MNHEY and CDR2 SMNVEV (reference sequence). The CDR3 spells CASRIDRGYNSPLHF. CDR3 bases: TGTGCCAGCAGGATCGACAGGGGGTATAATTCACCCCTCCACTTT.

This clone appeared a few times. CDR3 DNA: TGTGCCACCAGCAGAGGTACAGGGGGCCTTGGCTACACCTTC. It encodes CATSRGTGGLGYTF. V is TRBV15 and J is TRBJ1-2; 9 bases are a match to TRBD1. This CDR3 has 14 amino acids. V lost 1 base, J lost 7 bases, and 4 bases stayed unmatched. Per the germline V gene, CDR1 is LNHNV and CDR2 is YYDKDF (reference sequence).